This TCR beta chain was documented in a study of T cell responses to AZD1222 COVID-19 vaccine. Study results and caveats: Among AZD1222 vaccinees, only six were seropositive at baseline. Donor demographics were predominantly white British with a female majority; clonal diversity may be underestimated.

V was cut by 4 bases and J by 0 bases, with 8 bases left in between. Germline V gene lookup returns CDR1 SGHDT and CDR2 YYEEEE. The CDR3 sequence is 14 residues long. As for this clone: No antigen is known for it.

Assay used: immunoSEQ multiplex PCR; TCRdb lists only in-frame clones, some missing. The sample has roughly 150,000 clones; 75% to 90% are singletons. The sequence was collected from an adult in good health. The sample here was peripheral blood, taken on day 0 of AZD1222 vaccination. V and J are TRBV5-6 and TRBJ1-3; no clear D gene. CDR3: CASSLTSSGNTIYF. DNA of the CDR3: TGTGCCAGCAGCCTTACGAGCTCTGGAAACACCATATATTTT.